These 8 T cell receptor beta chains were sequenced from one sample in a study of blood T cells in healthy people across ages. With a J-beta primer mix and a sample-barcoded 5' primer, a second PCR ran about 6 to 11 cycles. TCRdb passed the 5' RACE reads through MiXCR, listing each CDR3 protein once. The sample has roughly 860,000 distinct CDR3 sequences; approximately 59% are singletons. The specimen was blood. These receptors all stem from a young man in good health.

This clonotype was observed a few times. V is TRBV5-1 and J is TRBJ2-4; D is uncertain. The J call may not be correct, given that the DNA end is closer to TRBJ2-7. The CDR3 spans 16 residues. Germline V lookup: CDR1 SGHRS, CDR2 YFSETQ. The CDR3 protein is CASSRIPVESLYEQYF. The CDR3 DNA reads TGCGCCAGCAGCCGGATCCCGGTGGAGTCATTATACGAGCAGTACTTC.

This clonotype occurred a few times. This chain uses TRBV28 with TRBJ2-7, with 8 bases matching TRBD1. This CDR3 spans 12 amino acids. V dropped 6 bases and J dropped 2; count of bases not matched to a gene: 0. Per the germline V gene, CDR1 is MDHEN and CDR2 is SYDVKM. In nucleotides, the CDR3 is TGTGCCAGCAGGACAGGGGCCTACGAGCAGTACTTC. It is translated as CASRTGAYEQYF.

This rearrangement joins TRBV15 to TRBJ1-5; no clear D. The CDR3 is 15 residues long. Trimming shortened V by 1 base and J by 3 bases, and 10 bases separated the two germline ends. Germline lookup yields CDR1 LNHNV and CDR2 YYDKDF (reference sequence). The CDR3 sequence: CATSRAPAYNQPQHF. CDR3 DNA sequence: TGTGCCACCAGCAGAGCCCCGGCCTACAATCAGCCCCAGCATTTT.

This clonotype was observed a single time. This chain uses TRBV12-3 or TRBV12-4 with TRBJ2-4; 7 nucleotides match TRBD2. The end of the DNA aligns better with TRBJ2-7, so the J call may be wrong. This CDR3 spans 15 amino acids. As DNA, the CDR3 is TGTGCCAGCAGTTTCAACCTAGCGGTCTATCACGAGCAGTACTTC. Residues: CASSFNLAVYHEQYF.

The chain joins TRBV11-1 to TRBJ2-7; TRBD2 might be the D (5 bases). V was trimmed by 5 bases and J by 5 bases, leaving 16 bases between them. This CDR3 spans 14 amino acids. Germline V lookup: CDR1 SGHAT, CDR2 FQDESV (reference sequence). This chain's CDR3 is CASSIRDPRNEQYF. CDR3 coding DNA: TGTGCCAGCAGCATCCGGGATCCGCGAAACGAGCAGTACTTC.

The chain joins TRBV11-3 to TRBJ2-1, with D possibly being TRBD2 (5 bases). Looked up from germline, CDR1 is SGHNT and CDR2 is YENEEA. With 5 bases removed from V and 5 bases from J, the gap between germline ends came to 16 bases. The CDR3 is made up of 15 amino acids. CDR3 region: CASSRSAEGDNEQFF. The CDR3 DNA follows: TGTGCCAGCAGCCGGTCGGCCGAGGGTGACAATGAGCAGTTCTTC. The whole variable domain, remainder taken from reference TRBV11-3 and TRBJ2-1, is EAGVVQSPRYKIIEKKQPVAFWCNPISGHNTLYWYLQNLGQGPELLIRYENEEAVDDSQLPKDRFSAERLKGVDSTLKIQPAELGDSAVYLCASSRSAEGDNEQFFGPGTRLTVL.

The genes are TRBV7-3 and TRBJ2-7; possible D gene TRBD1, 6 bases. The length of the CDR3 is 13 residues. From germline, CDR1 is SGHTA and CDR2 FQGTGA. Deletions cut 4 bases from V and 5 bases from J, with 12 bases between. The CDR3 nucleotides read TGTGCCAGCAGCTCTGGACAGATGGACGAGCAGTACTTC. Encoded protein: CASSSGQMDEQYF.

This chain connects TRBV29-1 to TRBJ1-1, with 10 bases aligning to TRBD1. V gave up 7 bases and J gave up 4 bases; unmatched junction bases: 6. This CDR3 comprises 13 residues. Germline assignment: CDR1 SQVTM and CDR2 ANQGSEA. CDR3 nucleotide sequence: TGCAGCGCTGGGACAGGGGTGGCCACTGAAGCTTTCTTT. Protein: CSAGTGVATEAFF.